This paragraph reports one TCR beta chain. The data derive from a study of blood T cell repertoires in COVID-19. Only in-frame clones appear in the TCRdb table, and some are missing; sequencing was by immunoSEQ multiplex PCR. The data show some 180,000 clones, with approximately 91% seen just once and around 5% held by the top ten. Seattle researchers signed up patients amid active infection and tracked them longitudinally. Trimming took 6 bases from V and 5 from J; bases not matched to a gene: 7. The CDR3 totals 14 residues. Per the germline V gene, CDR1 is MDHEN and CDR2 is SYDVKM. The chain combines TRBV28 with TRBJ1-5, with 7 bases identical to TRBD1. Sequenced sample: peripheral blood. The clonotype comes from a man aged 18 to 30 with COVID-19, enrolled during active disease. The CDR3 region is CASSLGQSHQPQHF. The CDR3 DNA sequence: TGTGCCAGCAGCCTGGGACAGAGTCATCAGCCCCAGCATTTT.